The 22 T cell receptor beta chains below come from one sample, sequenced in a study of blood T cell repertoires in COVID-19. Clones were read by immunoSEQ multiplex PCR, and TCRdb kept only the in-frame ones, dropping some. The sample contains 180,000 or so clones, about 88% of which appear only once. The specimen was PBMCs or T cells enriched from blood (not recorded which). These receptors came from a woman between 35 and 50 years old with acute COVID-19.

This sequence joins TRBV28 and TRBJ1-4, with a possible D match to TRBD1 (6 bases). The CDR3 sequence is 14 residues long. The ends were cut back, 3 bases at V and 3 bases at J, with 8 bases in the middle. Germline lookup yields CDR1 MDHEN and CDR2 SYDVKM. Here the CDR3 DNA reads TGTGCCAGCAGTTTGACAGGACCTAATGAAAAACTGTTTTTT. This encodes CASSLTGPNEKLFF.

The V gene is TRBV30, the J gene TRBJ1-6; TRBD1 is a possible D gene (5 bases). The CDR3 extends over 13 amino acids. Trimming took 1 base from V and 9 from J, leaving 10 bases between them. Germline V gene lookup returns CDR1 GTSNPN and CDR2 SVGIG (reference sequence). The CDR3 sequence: CAWSDATVSPLHF. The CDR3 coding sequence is TGTGCCTGGAGTGACGCGACAGTTTCACCCCTCCACTTT. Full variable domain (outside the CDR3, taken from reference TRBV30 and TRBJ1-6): SQTIHQWPATLVQPVGSPLSLECTVEGTSNPNLYWYRQAAGRGLQLLFYSVGIGQISSEVPQNLSASRPQDRQFILSSKKLLLSDSGFYLCAWSDATVSPLHFGNGTRLTVT.

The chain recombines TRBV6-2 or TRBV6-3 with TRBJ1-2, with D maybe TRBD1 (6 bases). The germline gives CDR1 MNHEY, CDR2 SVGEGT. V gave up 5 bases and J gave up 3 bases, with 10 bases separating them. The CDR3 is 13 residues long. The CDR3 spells CASSLGQHYGYTF. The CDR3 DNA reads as TGTGCCAGCAGTCTGGGACAACACTATGGCTACACCTTC.

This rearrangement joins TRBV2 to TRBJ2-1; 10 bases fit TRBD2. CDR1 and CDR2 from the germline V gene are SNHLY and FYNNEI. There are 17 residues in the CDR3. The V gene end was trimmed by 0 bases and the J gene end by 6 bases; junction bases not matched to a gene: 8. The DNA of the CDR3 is TGTGCCAGCAGTGAAGCCAGCGGGAGGGCGATGATCAATGAGCAGTTCTTC. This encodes CASSEASGRAMINEQFF.

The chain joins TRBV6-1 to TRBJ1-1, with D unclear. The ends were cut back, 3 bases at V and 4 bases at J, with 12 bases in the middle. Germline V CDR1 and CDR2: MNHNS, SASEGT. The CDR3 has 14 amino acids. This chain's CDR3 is CASSDPGAGTEAFF. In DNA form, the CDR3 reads TGTGCCAGCAGTGACCCGGGAGCGGGCACTGAAGCTTTCTTT.

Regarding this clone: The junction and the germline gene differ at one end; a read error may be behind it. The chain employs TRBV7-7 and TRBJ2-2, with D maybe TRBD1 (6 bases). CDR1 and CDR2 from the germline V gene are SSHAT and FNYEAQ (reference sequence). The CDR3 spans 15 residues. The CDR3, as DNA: TGTGCTAGCAGCCGATCCGGGACAACCACCGGGGAGCTGTTTTTT. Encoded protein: CASSRSGTTTGELFF.

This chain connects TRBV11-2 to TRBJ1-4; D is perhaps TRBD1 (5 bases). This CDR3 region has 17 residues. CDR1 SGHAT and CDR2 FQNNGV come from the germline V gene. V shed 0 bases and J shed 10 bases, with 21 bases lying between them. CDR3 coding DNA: TGTGCCAGCAGCTTAGACGCTGCGGGAGGGGTTGCCGGAAAACTGTTTTTT. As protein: CASSLDAAGGVAGKLFF.

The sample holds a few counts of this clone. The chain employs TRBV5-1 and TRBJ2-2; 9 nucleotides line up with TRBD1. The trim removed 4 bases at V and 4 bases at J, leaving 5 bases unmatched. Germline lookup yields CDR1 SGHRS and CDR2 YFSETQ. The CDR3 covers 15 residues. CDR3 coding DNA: TGCGCCAGCAGCAAGGACAGGGGACTCACCGGGGAGCTGTTTTTT. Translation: CASSKDRGLTGELFF.

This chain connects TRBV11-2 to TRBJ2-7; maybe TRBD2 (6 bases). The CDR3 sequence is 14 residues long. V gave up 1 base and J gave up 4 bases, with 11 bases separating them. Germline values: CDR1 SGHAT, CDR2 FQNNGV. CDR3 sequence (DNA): TGTGCCAGCAGCTTAGGCACTGGGACTTACGAGCAGTACTTC. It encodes CASSLGTGTYEQYF.

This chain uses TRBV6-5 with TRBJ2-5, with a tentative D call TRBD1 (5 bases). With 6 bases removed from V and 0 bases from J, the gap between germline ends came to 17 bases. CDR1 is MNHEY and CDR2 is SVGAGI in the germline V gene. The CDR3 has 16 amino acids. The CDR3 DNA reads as TGTGCCAGCAGCTACCGACCAGACAGTTACCAAGAGACCCAGTACTTC. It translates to CASSYRPDSYQETQYF.

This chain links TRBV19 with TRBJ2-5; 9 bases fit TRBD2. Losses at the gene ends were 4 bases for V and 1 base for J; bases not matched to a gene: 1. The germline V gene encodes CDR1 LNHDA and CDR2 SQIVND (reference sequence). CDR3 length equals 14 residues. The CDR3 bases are TGTGCCAGTAGTAATAGCGGGGGCCAAGAGACCCAGTACTTC. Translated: CASSNSGGQETQYF.

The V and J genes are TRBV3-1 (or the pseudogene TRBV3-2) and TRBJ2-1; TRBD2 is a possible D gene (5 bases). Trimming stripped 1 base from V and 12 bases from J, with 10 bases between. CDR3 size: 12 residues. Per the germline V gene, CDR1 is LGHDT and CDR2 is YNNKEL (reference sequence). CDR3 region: CASSQAADPQFF. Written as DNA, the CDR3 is TGTGCCAGCAGCCAAGCAGCGGACCCGCAGTTCTTC.

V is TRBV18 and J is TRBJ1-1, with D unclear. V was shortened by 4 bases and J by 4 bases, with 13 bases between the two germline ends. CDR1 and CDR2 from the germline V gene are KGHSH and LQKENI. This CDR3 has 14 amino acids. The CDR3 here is CASSRGTEGTEAFF. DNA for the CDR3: TGTGCCAGCTCACGAGGTACCGAGGGCACTGAAGCTTTCTTT.

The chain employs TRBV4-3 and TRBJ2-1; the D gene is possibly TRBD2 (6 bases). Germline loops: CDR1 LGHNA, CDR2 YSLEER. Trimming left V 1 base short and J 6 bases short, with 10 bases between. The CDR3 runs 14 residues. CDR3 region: CASSQGLVGNEQFF. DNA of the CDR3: TGCGCCAGCAGCCAAGGACTAGTTGGCAATGAGCAGTTCTTC.

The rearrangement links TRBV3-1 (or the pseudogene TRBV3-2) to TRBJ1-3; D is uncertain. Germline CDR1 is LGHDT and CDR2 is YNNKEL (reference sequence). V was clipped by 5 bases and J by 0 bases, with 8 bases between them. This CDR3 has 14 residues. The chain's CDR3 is CASSAVLSGNTIYF. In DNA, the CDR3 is TGTGCCAGCAGCGCCGTACTCTCTGGAAACACCATATATTTT.

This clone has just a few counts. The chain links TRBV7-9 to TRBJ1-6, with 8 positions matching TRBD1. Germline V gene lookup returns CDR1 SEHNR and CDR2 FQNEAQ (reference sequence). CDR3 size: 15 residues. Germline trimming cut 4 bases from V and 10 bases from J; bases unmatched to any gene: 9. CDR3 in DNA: TGTGCCAGCAGCTCCCGACAGGGGAGTTTATCACCCCTCCACTTT. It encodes CASSSRQGSLSPLHF.

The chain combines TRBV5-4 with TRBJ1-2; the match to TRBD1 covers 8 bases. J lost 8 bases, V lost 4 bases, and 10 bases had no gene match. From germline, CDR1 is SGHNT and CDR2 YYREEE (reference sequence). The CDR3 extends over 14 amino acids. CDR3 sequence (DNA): TGTGCCAGCAGCGCAGACTACAGGGGGAGGGGCTACACCTTC. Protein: CASSADYRGRGYTF.

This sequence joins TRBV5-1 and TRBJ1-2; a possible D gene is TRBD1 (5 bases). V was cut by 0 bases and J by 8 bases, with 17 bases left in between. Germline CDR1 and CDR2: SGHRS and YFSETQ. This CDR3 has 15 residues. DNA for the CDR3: TGCGCCAGCAGCTTGGGTCAAGGGACTGCGACCGGCTACACCTTC. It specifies CASSLGQGTATGYTF.

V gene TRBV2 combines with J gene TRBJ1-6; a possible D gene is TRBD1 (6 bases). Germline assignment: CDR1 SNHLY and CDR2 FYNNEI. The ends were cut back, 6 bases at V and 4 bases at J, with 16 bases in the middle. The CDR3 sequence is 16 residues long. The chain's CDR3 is CASRISGQLYNSPLHF. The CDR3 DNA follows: TGTGCCAGCAGAATATCGGGACAATTATATAATTCACCCCTCCACTTT.

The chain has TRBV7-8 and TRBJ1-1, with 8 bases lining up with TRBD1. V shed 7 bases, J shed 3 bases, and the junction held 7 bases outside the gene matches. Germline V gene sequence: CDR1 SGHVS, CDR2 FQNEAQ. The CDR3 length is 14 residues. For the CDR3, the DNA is TGTGCCAGCACGGAGGACAGGGCGGACACTGAAGCTTTCTTT. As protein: CASTEDRADTEAFF.

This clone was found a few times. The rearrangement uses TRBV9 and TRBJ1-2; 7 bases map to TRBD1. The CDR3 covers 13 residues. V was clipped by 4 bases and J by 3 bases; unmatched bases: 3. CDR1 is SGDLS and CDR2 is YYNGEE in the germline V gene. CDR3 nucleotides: TGTGCCAGCAGCCATACAGGGGACTATGGCTACACCTTC. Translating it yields CASSHTGDYGYTF.

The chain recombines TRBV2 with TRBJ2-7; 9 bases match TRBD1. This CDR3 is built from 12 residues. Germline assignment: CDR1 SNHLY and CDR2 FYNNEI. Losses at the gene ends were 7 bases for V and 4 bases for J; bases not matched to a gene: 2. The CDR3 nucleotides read TGTGCCAGCATGGGACAGGGTTACGAGCAGTACTTC. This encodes CASMGQGYEQYF.